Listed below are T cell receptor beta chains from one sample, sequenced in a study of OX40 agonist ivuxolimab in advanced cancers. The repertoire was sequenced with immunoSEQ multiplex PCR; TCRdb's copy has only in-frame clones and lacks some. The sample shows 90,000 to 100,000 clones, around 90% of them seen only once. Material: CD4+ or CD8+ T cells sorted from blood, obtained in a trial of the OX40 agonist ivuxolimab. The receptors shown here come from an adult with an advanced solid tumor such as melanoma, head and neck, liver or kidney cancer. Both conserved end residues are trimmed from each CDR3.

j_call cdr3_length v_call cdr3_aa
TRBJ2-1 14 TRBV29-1 SARGQGVSSYNEQF
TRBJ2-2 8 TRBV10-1 ASRTGELF
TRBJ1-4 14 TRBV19 ASSLYRGTKMEKLF
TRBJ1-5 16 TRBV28 ASRHPRGTAGRNQPQH
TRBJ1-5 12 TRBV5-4 ASSRGMGDQPQH
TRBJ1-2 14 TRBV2 ASSDRSGQTNYGYT
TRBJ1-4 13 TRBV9 ASSPGWGGNEKLF
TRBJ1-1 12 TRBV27 ASSLSGHNTEAF
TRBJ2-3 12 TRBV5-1 ASSLRTLVDTQY
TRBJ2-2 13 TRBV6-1 ASSSQGLYTGELF
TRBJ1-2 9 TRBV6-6 ASNSGTTLD
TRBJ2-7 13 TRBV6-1 ASTGLAGGAYEQY
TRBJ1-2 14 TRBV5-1 ASTLLPRAGDYGYT
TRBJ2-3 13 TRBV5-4 ASSYGTGVTDTQY
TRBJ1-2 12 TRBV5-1 ASSLEAGGRGYT
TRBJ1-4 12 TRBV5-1 ASSLSATNEKLF
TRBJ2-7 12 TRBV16 ASSQINPGSRQY
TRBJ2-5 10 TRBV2 ASSVVRETQY
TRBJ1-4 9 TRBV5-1 ASRANEKLF
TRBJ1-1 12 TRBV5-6 ASSWLGMNTEAF
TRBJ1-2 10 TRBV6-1 ASSGSWYGYT
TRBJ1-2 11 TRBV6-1 ASTDSLNYGYT
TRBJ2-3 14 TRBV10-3 ASSEYIGRWADTQY
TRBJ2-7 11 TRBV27 ASSLDRYYEQY
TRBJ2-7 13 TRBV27 ASSLMEQGAHEQY
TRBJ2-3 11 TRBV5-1 ASSLALGDTQY
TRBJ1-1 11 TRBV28 ASRMTASNKAF
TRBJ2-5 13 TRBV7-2 ASSLGQPPQETQY
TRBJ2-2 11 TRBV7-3 ASSRPGSGELF